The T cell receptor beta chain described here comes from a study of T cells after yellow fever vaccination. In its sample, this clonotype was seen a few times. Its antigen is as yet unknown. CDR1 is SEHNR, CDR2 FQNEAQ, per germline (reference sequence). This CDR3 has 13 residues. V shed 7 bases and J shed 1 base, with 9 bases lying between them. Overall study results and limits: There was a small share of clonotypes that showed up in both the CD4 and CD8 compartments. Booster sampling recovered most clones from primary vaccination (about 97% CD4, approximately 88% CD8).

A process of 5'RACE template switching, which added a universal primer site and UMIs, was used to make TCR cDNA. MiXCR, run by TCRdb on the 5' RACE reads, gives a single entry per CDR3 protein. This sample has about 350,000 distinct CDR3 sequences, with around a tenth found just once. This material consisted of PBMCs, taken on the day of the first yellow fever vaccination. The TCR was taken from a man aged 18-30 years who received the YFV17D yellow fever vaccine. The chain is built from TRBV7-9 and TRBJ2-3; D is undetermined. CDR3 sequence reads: CASNARGTDTQYF. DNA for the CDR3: TGTGCCAGCAACGCCCGCGGCACAGATACGCAGTATTTT.